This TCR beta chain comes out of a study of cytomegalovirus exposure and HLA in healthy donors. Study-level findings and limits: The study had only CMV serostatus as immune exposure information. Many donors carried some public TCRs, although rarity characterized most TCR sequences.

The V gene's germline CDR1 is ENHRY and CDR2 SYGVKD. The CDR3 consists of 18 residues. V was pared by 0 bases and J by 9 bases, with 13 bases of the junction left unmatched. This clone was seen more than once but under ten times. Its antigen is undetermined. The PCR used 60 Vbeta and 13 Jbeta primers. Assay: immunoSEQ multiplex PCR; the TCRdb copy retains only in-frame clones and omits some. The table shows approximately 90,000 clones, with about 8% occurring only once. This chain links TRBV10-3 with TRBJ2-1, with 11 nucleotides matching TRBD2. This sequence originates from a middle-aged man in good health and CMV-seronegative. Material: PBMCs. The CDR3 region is CAISESPGIAGGIGEQFF. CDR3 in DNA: TGTGCCATCAGTGAGTCCCCCGGAATAGCGGGAGGGATCGGTGAGCAGTTCTTC.